This T cell receptor (beta chain) originates from a study of shared clonotypes between healthy human individuals. Overall study: The donors, two women and three men, were aged 18 to 49.

Germline-derived CDR1 and CDR2 are SGHRS and YFSETQ. The CDR3 has 19 amino acids. The ends lost 4 bases at V and 3 bases at J; junction bases unmatched: 19. Study results and caveats: Naive CD4 clonotype sharing across four donors was 5% to 6%. Large depth notwithstanding, sorted-subset sequencing proved incomplete by rarefaction. Clonotypes which were not shared had lower generation probabilities than clonotypes that all four donors shared.

Concerning this clone itself: Antigen unknown.

This table comes from immunoSEQ multiplex PCR, and its TCRdb copy is limited to in-frame clones, with some not included. The sample shows 1.6 million or so clones, roughly 96% of them seen only once. Sequenced: naive CD4+ T cells sorted from blood. Subset given: CD45RA+ positively selected. This receptor was identified in a young man in good health. The chain couples TRBV5-1 to TRBJ2-3, with 8 bases matching TRBD2. CDR3 loop: CASSRTAIMAGGGTDTQYF. For the CDR3, the DNA is TGCGCCAGCAGCCGAACGGCGATAATGGCGGGAGGAGGGACAGATACGCAGTATTTT.